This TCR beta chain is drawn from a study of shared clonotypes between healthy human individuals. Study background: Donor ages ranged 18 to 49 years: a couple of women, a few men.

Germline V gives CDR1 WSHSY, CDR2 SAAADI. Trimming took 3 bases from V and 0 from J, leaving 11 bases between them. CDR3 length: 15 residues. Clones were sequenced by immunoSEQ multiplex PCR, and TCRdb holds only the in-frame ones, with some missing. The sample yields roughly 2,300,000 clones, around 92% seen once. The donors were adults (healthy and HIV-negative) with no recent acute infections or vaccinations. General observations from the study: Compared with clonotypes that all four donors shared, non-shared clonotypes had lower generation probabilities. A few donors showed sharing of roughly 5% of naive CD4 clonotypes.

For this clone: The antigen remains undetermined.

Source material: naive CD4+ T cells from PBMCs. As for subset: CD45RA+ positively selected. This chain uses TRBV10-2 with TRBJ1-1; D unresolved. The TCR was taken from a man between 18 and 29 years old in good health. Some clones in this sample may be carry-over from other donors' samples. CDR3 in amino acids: CASSDREMMNTEAFF. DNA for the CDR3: TGCGCCAGCAGTGACAGAGAAATGATGAACACTGAAGCTTTCTTT.